This TCR beta chain was recorded in a study of T cells in Graves' hyperthyroidism and ophthalmopathy. This clonotype was detected a few times. Antigen: not known. The germline V gene has CDR1 MDHEN and CDR2 SYDVKM. Trimming took off 5 bases at V and 1 base at J, with 11 bases between the two ends. This CDR3 has 14 residues. Study-wide results and limits: Prediction of ophthalmopathy progression came a median around 6.5 months pre-onset.

Amplification targeted TCR beta CDR3 regions from RNA transcripts. First-round RT-PCR targeting the TCR CDR3 was performed with the HTBI primer set. TCRdb processed the multiplex PCR reads anew with MiXCR; each CDR3 protein has one entry. This sample has fewer than 350,000 distinct CDR3 sequences, with roughly 20% found just once. The source of this sequence is a woman between 50 and 59 years old with Graves' hyperthyroidism. Sequencing was carried out using blood. The rearrangement links TRBV28 to TRBJ2-5, with D tentatively TRBD1 (6 bases). CDR3 amino acids: CASSPGTFQETQYF. Written as DNA, the CDR3 is TGTGCCAGCAGTCCCGGGACATTCCAAGAGACCCAGTACTTC.